This T cell receptor beta chain was sequenced for a study of Ad26.COV2.S vaccination and SARS-CoV-2 variants. CDR3 length: 14 residues. Germline values: CDR1 SGHDT, CDR2 YYEEEE. Treatment indicated: approximately 18 received Ad26.COV2.S at low or high dose, single or two shots; about 5 received placebo; per-sample allocation not given. Day 63 after the first injection of vaccine or placebo was the sampling time. The study used a vaccine consisting of an Ad26 vector that expressed Wuhan-strain SARS-CoV-2 spike. Sequencing was performed with immunoSEQ multiplex PCR; in TCRdb, only in-frame clones are kept and a portion is missing. The data hold about 280,000 clones, with 87% observed a single time. On this clone: Germline and junction disagree at one end, which may indicate a read error.

This sample comprised peripheral blood, obtained in a trial of Ad26.COV2.S vaccine versus placebo. The receptor was derived from a person between 18 and 65 years old who received the Ad26.COV2.S COVID-19 vaccine or a placebo. The V call is TRBV5-6, the J call TRBJ2-7, with D unresolved. CDR3 nucleotides: TGTGCCAGCAGCCTTAGGTCCCCGGCAACCCACCATAGGTTC. This gives the protein CASSLRSPATHHRF.